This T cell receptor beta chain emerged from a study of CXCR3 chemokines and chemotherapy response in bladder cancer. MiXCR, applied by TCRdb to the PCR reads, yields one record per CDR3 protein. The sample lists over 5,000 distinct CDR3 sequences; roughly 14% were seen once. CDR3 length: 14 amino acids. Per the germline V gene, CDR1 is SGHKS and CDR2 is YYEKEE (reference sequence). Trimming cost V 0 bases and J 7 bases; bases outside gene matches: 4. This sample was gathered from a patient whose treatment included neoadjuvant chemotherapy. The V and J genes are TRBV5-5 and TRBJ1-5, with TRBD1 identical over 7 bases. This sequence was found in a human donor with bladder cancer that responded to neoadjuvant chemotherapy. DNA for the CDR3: TGTGCCAGCAGCTTGGAGACAGGGAAACAGCCCCAGCATTTT. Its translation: CASSLETGKQPQHF.